Detailed here is one T cell receptor (beta chain). Its cognate antigen is unknown. The sample comes from a study of immune evolution from preneoplasia to lung adenocarcinoma. H&E slides confirmed each diagnosis, reviewed by two pathologists independently. TCRdb's table, derived via immunoSEQ multiplex PCR, lists solely in-frame clones and lacks some. The repertoire consists of 13,000 to 15,000 clones, with roughly 80% occurring once and the leading ten covering 3.5% to 5%. The study, taken as a whole, reports: Normal lung had the highest top T cell clone frequencies.

Trimming cost V 5 bases and J 8 bases; bases outside gene matches: 12. Germline values: CDR1 SGHAT, CDR2 FQDESV (reference sequence). The CDR3 consists of 16 residues. This TCR came from a person aged 65 to 85 with lung adenocarcinoma. The gene calls are TRBV11-1 and TRBJ1-6; the match to TRBD1 covers 7 bases. Material for sequencing was FFPE minimally invasive lung adenocarcinoma tissue. CDR3 sequence: CASSGASGQGDSPLHF. The CDR3 DNA reads TGTGCCAGCAGCGGCGCGTCAGGGCAGGGGGATTCACCCCTCCACTTT. The full variable domain, in which reference TRBV11-1 and TRBJ1-6 provide the parts outside the CDR3, is EAEVAQSPRYKITEKSQAVAFWCDPISGHATLYWYRQILGQGPELLVQFQDESVVDDSQLPKDRFSAERLKGVDSTLKIQPAELGDSAMYLCASSGASGQGDSPLHFGNGTRLTVT.